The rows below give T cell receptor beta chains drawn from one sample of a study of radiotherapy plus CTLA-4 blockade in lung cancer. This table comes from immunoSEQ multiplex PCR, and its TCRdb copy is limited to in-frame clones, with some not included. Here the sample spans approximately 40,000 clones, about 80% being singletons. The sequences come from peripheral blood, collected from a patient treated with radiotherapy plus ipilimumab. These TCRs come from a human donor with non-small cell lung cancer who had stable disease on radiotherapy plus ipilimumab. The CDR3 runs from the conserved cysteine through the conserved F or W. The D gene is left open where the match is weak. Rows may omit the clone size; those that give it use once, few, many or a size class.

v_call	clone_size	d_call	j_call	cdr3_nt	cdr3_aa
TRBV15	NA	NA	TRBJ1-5	TGTGCCACCAGCAGAGATCAGGGTTTACTGCCCCAGCATTTT	CATSRDQGLLPQHF
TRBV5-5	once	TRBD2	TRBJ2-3	TGTGCCAGCAGCCCCCTCGTAGCGGGGGACCTCACAGATACGCAGTATTTT	CASSPLVAGDLTDTQYF
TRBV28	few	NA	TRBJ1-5	TGTGCCAGCAGGAATTGGACAGTCAATCAGCCCCAGCATTTT	CASRNWTVNQPQHF
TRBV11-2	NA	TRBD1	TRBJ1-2	TGTGCCAGCAGCCTAGAGGACAGGGGTCTGGGGGGCTACACCTTC	CASSLEDRGLGGYTF
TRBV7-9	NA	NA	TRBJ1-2	TGTGCCAGCAGCTTAGCCGGGATTTATGGCTACACCTTC	CASSLAGIYGYTF
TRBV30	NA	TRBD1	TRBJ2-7	TGTGCCTGGACACGACAGGGGGCAGGCTACGAGCAGTACTTC	CAWTRQGAGYEQYF
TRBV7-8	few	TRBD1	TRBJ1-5	TGTGCCAGCAGCCAGGGACAGGCGATTAATCAGCCCCAGCATTTT	CASSQGQAINQPQHF
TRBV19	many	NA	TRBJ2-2	TGTGCCAGCCAACCGCGCCAGAACACCGGGGAGCTGTTTTTT	CASQPRQNTGELFF
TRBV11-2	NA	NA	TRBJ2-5	TGTGCCAGCAGCTCGGGTTGGATCCAAGAGACCCAGTACTTC	CASSSGWIQETQYF
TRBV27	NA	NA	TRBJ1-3	TGTGCCAGCAGTCCGTCCAGGGATTCAGGAAACACCATATATTTT	CASSPSRDSGNTIYF
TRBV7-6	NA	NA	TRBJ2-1	TGTGCCAGCAGCTTAGGCCTCCAGGTACACAATGAGCAGTTCTTC	CASSLGLQVHNEQFF
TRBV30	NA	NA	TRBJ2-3	TGTGCCTGCCACGGGACATCCCGCACAGATACGCAGTATTTT	CACHGTSRTDTQYF
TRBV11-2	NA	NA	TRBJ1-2	TGTGCCAGCAGCTTAGATTTAACCTCTATCTACACCTTC	CASSLDLTSIYTF
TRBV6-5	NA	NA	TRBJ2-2	TGTGCCAGCAGGAGGGTAGCTGGCACCGGGGAGCTGTTTTTT	CASRRVAGTGELFF
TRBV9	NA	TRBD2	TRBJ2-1	TGTGCCAGCAGCGTAGGGTCAATAGCGGGGGGGCCGAATGAGCAGTTCTTC	CASSVGSIAGGPNEQFF
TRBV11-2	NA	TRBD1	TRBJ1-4	TGTGCCAGCAGCCAGGACAGGGTGGGTGAAAAACTGTTTTTT	CASSQDRVGEKLFF
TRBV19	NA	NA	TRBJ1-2	TGTGCCAGTAGTACCTCGTCACTCCCTACCGCCGGCTATGGCTACACCTTC	CASSTSSLPTAGYGYTF
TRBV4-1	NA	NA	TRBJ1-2	TGCGCCAGCAGCCAAGTCAAGGGACCCTATGGCTACACCTTC	CASSQVKGPYGYTF
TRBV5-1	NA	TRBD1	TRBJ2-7	TGCGCCAGCAGCTTGGACCGGACAGGGACCTACGAGCAGTACTTC	CASSLDRTGTYEQYF
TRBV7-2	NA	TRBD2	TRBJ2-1	TGTGCCAGCAGCTTAGACCCTAGCGGTTCCTACAATGAGCAGTTCTTC	CASSLDPSGSYNEQFF
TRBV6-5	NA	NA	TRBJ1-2	TGTGCCAGCAGCCGCCCCCCGGGGGATGGCTACACCTTC	CASSRPPGDGYTF
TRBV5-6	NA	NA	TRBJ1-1	TGTGCCAGCAGTTGGGGGGAGATACTGAACACTGAAGCTTTCTTT	CASSWGEILNTEAFF
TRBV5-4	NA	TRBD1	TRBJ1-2	TGTGCCAGCAGAGGACAGGGTAACTATGGCTACACCTTC	CASRGQGNYGYTF
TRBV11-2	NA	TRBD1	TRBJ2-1	TGTGCCAGCAGCTTTAACAGGGGGGCCTACAATGAGCAGTTCTTC	CASSFNRGAYNEQFF
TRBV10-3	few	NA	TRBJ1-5	TGTGCCACTGGAGACCCCACACAGGGACCGCCCCAGCATTTT	CATGDPTQGPPQHF
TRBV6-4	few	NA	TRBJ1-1	TGTGCCAGCAGTGAGGGGTTCATGAACACTGAAGCTTTCTTT	CASSEGFMNTEAFF
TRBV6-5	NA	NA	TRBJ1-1	TGTGCCAGCAGTTCCCTATCCGGGACATCGAACACTGAAGCTTTCTTT	CASSSLSGTSNTEAFF
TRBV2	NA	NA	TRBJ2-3	TGTGCCAGCGACCCTAGCACAGATACGCAGTATTTT	CASDPSTDTQYF
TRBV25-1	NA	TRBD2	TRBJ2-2	TGTGCCAGCAGTGAATGGGGAGCGGGGGGGTTCACCGGGGAGCTGTTTTTT	CASSEWGAGGFTGELFF
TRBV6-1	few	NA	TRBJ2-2	TGTGCCAGCAGCGCCGGGACGGCGAACACCGGGGAGCTGTTTTTT	CASSAGTANTGELFF
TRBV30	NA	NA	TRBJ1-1	TGTGCCTGGAGTAGCTGGGTTTGGACTGAAGCTTTCTTT	CAWSSWVWTEAFF